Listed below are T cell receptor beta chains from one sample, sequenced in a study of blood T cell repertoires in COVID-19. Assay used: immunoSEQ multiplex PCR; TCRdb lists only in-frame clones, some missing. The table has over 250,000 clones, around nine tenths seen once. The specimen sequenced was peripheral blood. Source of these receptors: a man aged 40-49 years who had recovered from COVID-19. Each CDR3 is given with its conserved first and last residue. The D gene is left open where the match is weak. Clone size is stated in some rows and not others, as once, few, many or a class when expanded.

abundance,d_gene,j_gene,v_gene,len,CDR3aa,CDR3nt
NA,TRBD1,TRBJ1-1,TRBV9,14,CASSVRTGGSRAFF,TGTGCCAGCAGCGTCAGGACAGGGGGCAGTCGAGCTTTCTTT
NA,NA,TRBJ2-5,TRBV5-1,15,CASSFTATLQETQYF,TGCGCCAGCAGCTTCACCGCTACCCTTCAAGAGACCCAGTACTTC
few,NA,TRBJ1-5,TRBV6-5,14,CASSSGKSNQPQHF,TGTGCCAGCAGTTCAGGGAAGAGCAATCAGCCCCAGCATTTT
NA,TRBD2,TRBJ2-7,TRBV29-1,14,CSVTQRLAAYEQYF,TGCAGCGTCACGCAACGACTAGCGGCGTACGAGCAGTACTTC
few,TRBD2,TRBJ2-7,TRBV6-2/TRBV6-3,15,CASSSQREDPYEQYF,TGTGCCAGCAGTTCCCAGCGGGAGGATCCCTACGAGCAGTACTTC
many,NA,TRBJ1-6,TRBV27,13,CASREGLNSPLHF,TGTGCCAGCAGAGAGGGTTTAAATTCACCCCTCCACTTT
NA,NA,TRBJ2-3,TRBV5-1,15,CASSAEGVGTDTQYF,TGCGCCAGCAGCGCTGAGGGGGTTGGCACAGATACGCAGTATTTT
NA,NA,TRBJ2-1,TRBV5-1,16,CASSLVTSPGPGEQFF,TGCGCCAGCAGCTTGGTGACTAGTCCGGGCCCCGGTGAGCAGTTCTTC
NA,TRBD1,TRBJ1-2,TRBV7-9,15,CASSQTGTGVYGYTF,TGTGCCAGCAGCCAAACCGGGACAGGGGTCTATGGCTACACCTTC
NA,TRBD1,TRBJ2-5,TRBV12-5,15,CASLNRGRLQETQYF,TGTGCTAGTCTCAACAGGGGGCGGTTACAAGAGACCCAGTACTTC
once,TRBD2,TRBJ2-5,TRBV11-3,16,CASSLGSGGLQETQYF,TGTGCCAGCAGCTTAGGTAGCGGGGGCCTACAAGAGACCCAGTACTTC
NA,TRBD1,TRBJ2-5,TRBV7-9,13,CASSFRGKETQYF,TGTGCCAGCAGCTTCAGGGGGAAAGAGACCCAGTACTTC
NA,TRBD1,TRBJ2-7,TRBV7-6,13,CASSLAQGYEQYF,TGTGCCAGCAGCTTAGCACAGGGGTACGAGCAGTACTTC
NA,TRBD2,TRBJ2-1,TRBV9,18,CASSVRAGGGAVYNEQFF,TGTGCCAGCAGCGTACGAGCCGGCGGGGGGGCCGTCTACAATGAGCAGTTCTTC
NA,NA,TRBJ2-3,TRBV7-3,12,CASSPSTDTQYF,TGTGCCAGCAGCCCTAGCACAGATACGCAGTATTTT
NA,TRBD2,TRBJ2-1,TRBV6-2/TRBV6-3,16,CASSYALAVKMNEQFF,TGTGCCAGCAGTTACGCACTAGCGGTCAAAATGAATGAGCAGTTCTTC
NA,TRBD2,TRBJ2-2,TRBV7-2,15,CASSPGGASRGELFF,TGTGCCAGCAGCCCCGGGGGGGCATCACGTGGGGAGCTGTTTTTT
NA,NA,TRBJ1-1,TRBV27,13,CASSLSRGRRAFF,TGTGCCAGCAGTTTATCCAGGGGTCGGAGAGCTTTCTTT
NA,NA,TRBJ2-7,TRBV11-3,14,CASRDRLSSYEQYF,TGTGCCAGCCGCGACAGGTTGAGCTCCTACGAGCAGTACTTC
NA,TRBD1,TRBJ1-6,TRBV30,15,CAWSSQTGGNSPLHF,TGTGCCTGGAGTTCGCAGACAGGGGGAAATTCACCCCTCCACTTT
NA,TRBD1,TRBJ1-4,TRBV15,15,CATSTIQGAKEKLFF,TGTGCCACCAGCACCATACAGGGGGCAAAAGAAAAACTGTTTTTT
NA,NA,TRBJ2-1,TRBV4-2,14,CASSHPAAGGGGFF,TGTGCCAGCAGCCACCCTGCAGCGGGCGGCGGCGGGTTCTTC
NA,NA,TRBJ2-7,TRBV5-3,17,CARSLGQSPARSYEQYF,TGTGCCAGAAGCTTGGGGCAGTCCCCGGCCAGGTCCTACGAGCAGTACTTC
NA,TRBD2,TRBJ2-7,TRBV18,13,CASTGGDSYEQYF,TGTGCCAGCACGGGGGGGGACTCCTACGAGCAGTACTTC
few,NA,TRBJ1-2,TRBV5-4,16,CASSLAGSKRGYGYTF,TGTGCCAGCAGCTTGGCCGGGAGTAAACGAGGCTATGGCTACACCTTC
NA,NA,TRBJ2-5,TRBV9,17,CASSVRGGGLPQETQYF,TGTGCCAGCAGCGTGAGGGGAGGGGGGCTACCCCAAGAGACCCAGTACTTC
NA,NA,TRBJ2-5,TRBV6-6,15,CASSPPSNSQETQYF,TGTGCCAGCAGTCCCCCTTCTAATTCACAAGAGACCCAGTACTTC
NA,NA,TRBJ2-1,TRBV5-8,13,CASSPVSYNEQFF,TGTGCCAGCAGCCCCGTCTCCTACAATGAGCAGTTCTTC
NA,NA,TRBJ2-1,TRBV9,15,CASSVKIVSPHEQFF,TGTGCCAGCAGCGTAAAGATAGTCTCACCCCATGAGCAGTTCTTC
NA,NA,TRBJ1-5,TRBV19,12,CASSIREGIQHF,TGTGCCAGTAGCATCCGGGAGGGGATACAGCATTTT
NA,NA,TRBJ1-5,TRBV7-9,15,CASSSDRRAIQPQHF,TGTGCCAGCAGCTCCGACAGACGGGCCATCCAGCCCCAGCATTTT
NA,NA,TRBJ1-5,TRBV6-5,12,CASRRVNQPQHF,TGTGCCAGCAGGAGGGTAAATCAGCCCCAGCATTTT
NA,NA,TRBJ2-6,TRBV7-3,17,CASSLRGRVSGANVLTF,TGTGCCAGCAGCTTAAGAGGGCGGGTCTCTGGGGCCAACGTCCTGACTTTC
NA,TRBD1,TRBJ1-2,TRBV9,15,CASSVGDRAHYGYTF,TGTGCCAGCAGCGTAGGGGACAGGGCCCACTATGGCTACACCTTC